The sequence of this TCR beta chain was determined in a study of T cells after somatic rescue of genetic block. This CDR3 spans 12 amino acids. Germline values: CDR1 MDHEN, CDR2 SYDVKM. After removal of 3 bases from V and 7 bases from J, the junction contained 2 bases not matched to a gene. This table comes from immunoSEQ multiplex PCR, and its TCRdb copy is limited to in-frame clones, with some not included. The sample lists 9,500 to 12,000 clones, approximately 80% occurring once. The rearrangement links TRBV28 to TRBJ2-7; TRBD1 aligns across 8 bases. The sequence was obtained from a boy aged 5-17 years. What was sequenced was peripheral blood mononuclear cells (PBMCs). CDR3 region: CASSFRGLEQYF. The CDR3 DNA is TGTGCCAGCAGTTTCAGGGGGCTGGAGCAGTACTTC.